The source of this TCR beta chain is a study of cytotoxic CD8 clonotypes in ibrutinib-treated CLL. This CDR3 has 15 residues. In germline, CDR1 is MGHDK, CDR2 SYGVNS. Trimming removed 0 bases from V and 7 bases from J, with 12 bases in between. The method was immunoSEQ multiplex PCR; TCRdb's version includes in-frame clones alone and lacks a portion of them. The table includes 90,000 to 100,000 clones, about 78% detected once. There are many counts of this clone. The starting material was PBMCs, obtained after 12 months of ibrutinib treatment. This TCR was recovered from a human donor with chronic lymphocytic leukemia. The chain links TRBV25-1 to TRBJ1-4; the D is unclear. CDR3 DNA sequence: TGTGCCAGCAGTGAATATTATGGAGGTACTGAAAAACTGTTTTTT. Protein product: CASSEYYGGTEKLFF.